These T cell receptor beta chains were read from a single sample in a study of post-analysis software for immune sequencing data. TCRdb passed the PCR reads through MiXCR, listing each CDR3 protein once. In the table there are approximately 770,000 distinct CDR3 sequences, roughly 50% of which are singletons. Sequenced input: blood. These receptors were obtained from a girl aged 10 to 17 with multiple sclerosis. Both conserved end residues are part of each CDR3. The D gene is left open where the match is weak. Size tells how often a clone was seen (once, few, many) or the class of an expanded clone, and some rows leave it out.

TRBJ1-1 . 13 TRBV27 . TGTGCCAGCACCCAGGACAGTAACACTGAAGCTTTCTTT CASTQDSNTEAFF
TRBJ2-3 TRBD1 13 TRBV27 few TGTGCCACGACAGGGGTCAACACAGATACGCAGTATTTT CATTGVNTDTQYF
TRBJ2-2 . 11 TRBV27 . TGTGCCAGCAATGGGGCTGGGGAGCTGTTTTTT CASNGAGELFF
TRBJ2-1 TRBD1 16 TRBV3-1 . TGTGCCAGCAGCCAAGATGGGGCAGGGGGTAGGAAGACCCAGTTCTTC CASSQDGAGGRKTQFF
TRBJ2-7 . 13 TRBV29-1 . TGCAGCGTTGAGTTGGGGACTGACTACGAGCAGTACTTC CSVELGTDYEQYF
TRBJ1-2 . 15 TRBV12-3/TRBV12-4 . TGTGCCAGCAGTTTAGTCCCCGTGTCGTTCTATGGCTACACCTTC CASSLVPVSFYGYTF
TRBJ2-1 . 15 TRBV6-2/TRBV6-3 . TGTGCCAGCAGTCCGATTCCGGGACAAAGGGATGAGCAGTTCTTC CASSPIPGQRDEQFF
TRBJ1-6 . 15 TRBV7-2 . TGTGCCAGCAGCCCTAAAATTCCCGCGGCCAGACCCCTCCACTTT CASSPKIPAARPLHF
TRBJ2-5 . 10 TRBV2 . TGTGCCAGCAGAACGGAGACCCAGTACTTC CASRTETQYF
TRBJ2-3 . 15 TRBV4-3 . TGCGCCAGCAGCCAGCTTGGGGGTCCCACAGATACGCAGTATTTT CASSQLGGPTDTQYF
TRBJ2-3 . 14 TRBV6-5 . TGTGCCAGCAGTTACTCTAGAGGGGCAGATACGCAGTATTTT CASSYSRGADTQYF
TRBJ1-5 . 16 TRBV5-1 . TGCGCCAGCAGCTTGGGGCAGGGAAATAGCAATCAGCCCCAGCATTTT CASSLGQGNSNQPQHF
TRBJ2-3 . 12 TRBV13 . TGTGCCAGCAGCGGCCCCCAAGATACGCAGTATTTT CASSGPQDTQYF
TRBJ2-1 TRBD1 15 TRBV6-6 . TGTGCCAGCAGTCCTGCCCGGGACAGATACAATGAGCAGTTCTTC CASSPARDRYNEQFF